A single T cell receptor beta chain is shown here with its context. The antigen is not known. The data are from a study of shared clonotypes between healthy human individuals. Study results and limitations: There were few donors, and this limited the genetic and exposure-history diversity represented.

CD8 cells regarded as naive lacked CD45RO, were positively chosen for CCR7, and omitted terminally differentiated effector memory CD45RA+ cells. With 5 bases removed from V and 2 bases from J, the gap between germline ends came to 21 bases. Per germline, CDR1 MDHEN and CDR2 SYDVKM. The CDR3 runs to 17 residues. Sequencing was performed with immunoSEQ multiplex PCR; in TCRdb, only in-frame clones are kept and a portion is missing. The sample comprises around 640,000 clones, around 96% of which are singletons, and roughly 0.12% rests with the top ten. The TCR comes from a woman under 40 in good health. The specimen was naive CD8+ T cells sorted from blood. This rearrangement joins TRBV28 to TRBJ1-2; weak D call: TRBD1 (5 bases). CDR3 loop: CASSTPSREEGNYGYTF. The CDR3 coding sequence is TGTGCCAGCAGTACCCCCTCCCGGGAGGAGGGGAACTATGGCTACACCTTC.